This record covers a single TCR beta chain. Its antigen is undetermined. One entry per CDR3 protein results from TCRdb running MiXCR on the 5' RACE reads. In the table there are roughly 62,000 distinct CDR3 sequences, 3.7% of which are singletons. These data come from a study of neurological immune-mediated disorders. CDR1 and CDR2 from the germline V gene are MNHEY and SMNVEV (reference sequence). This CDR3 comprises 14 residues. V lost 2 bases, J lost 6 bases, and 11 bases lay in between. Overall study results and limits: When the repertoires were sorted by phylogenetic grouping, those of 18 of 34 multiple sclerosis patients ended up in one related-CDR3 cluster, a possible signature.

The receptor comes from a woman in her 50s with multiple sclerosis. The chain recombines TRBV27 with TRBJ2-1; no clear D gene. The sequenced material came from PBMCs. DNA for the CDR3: TGTGCCAGCAGTTTACCTCCCCCGAGCAATGAGCAGTTCTTC. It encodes CASSLPPPSNEQFF.